Presented here are 30 T cell receptor beta chains from one specimen sequenced in a study of shared clonotypes between healthy human individuals. Assay: immunoSEQ multiplex PCR; the TCRdb copy retains only in-frame clones and omits some. The profile shows hundreds of thousands of clones, roughly 79% of them singletons. Sample: PBMCs. The receptors come from a middle-aged woman in good health. Some clones in this sample may be carry-over from other donors' samples.

The CDR3 DNA reads as TGTGCCAGCAGTGATCCGGGGGCAGTAGGAGAGACCCAGTACTTC. It encodes CASSDPGAVGETQYF. The chain recombines TRBV6-1 with TRBJ2-5; D possibly matches TRBD1 or TRBD2 (6 bases each). The germline V gene has CDR1 MNHNS and CDR2 SASEGT. The ends were cut back, 3 bases at V and 4 bases at J, with 15 bases in the middle. This CDR3 is built from 15 residues.

The V call is TRBV11-2, the J call TRBJ1-2, with no clear D. This CDR3 region has 15 residues. V lost 0 bases and J lost 4, with 12 bases in between. Germline V lookup: CDR1 SGHAT, CDR2 FQNNGV. This CDR3 is CASSLDPLGIYGYTF. DNA of the CDR3: TGTGCCAGCAGCTTAGATCCACTGGGAATCTATGGCTACACCTTC.

The genes are TRBV27 and TRBJ2-2; TRBD1 matches 12 bases. V was pared by 6 bases and J by 7 bases, with 9 bases of the junction left unmatched. The CDR3 totals 16 residues. Germline assignment: CDR1 MNHEY and CDR2 SMNVEV (reference sequence). The CDR3 here is CASSMRDRGHIGELFF. The CDR3 region has the DNA TGTGCCAGCAGCATGCGGGACAGGGGGCATATCGGGGAGCTGTTTTTT.

On this clone itself: A far larger clone differs by one base, so this is likely a read error. This chain links TRBV6-5 with TRBJ1-1; possibly TRBD1 for D (5 bases). Per the germline V gene, CDR1 is MNHEY and CDR2 is SVGAGI. The CDR3 is 14 residues long. Trimming cost V 5 bases and J 6 bases, with 16 bases left between them. The CDR3 nucleotides are TGTGCCAGCAGTGAAGTGGCGGGGGTAGCTGAAGCTTTCTTT. Its translation: CASSEVAGVAEAFF.

This clone was recorded only once. The rearrangement joins TRBV19 to TRBJ1-1; D unclear. This CDR3 is 13 amino acids long. V was shortened by 7 bases and J by 10 bases, with 19 bases between the two germline ends. CDR1 and CDR2 (germline): LNHDA, SQIVND (reference sequence). The DNA of the CDR3 is TGTGCCAGTACCCCCGACCCAAGCGTCGGAGCTTTCTTT. Its protein is CASTPDPSVGAFF.

This rearrangement joins TRBV6-5 to TRBJ1-2; TRBD1 matches 7 bases. Germline V gives CDR1 MNHEY, CDR2 SVGAGI. After removal of 2 bases from V and 7 bases from J, the junction contained 4 bases not matched to a gene. The CDR3 loop spans 13 amino acids. CDR3 bases: TGTGCCAGCAGTTACCGGGACAGTAGTGGCTACACCTTC. Protein sequence: CASSYRDSSGYTF.

The J gene is TRBJ1-5, the V gene TRBV27; TRBD1 agrees at 7 bases. J lost 5 bases, V lost 5 bases, and 15 bases had no gene match. The germline V gene encodes CDR1 MNHEY and CDR2 SMNVEV (reference sequence). CDR3 length: 17 amino acids. The DNA for the CDR3 is TGTGCCAGCAGTACACGGGACAGCTCTCATCGGGATCAGCCCCAGCATTTT. Its protein is CASSTRDSSHRDQPQHF.

The rearrangement uses TRBV4-3 and TRBJ2-2; TRBD2 is a possible D gene (6 bases). This CDR3 is built from 13 residues. The germline V and J ends were trimmed by 4 bases and 6 bases, with 9 bases remaining between them. Germline values: CDR1 LGHNA, CDR2 YSLEER. The CDR3 spells CASSLRDSGELFF. CDR3 DNA: TGCGCCAGCAGCCTGCGGGACTCCGGGGAGCTGTTTTTT.

In this sample, this clone turned up once. The chain combines TRBV7-2 with TRBJ2-7, with D possibly TRBD2 on 5 matching bases. Trimming shortened V by 1 base and J by 5 bases, and 24 bases separated the two germline ends. Germline CDR1 and CDR2: SGHTA and FQGNSA. The CDR3 totals 18 residues. The CDR3 reads CASSLGGLELGWVDEQYF. CDR3 coding DNA: TGTGCCAGCAGCTTAGGAGGGCTAGAGTTGGGTTGGGTAGACGAGCAGTACTTC.

This clone was seen a single time. This likely reflects a read error, since a far larger clone is one base away. This chain links TRBV29-1 with TRBJ1-1, with a weak D call TRBD1 (6 bases). Germline V gene sequence: CDR1 SQVTM, CDR2 ANQGSEA. Trimming pared 4 bases from V and 5 bases from J, leaving 11 bases between. The CDR3 has 12 amino acids. The CDR3 loop is CSVGKGGTEAFF. The CDR3 coding sequence is TGCAGCGTTGGAAAGGGGGGAACTGAAGCTTTCTTT.

Only one count was recorded for this clone. This rearrangement joins TRBV7-9 to TRBJ2-7; D perhaps matches TRBD1 (5 bases). There are 19 residues in the CDR3. Germline V gene sequence: CDR1 SEHNR, CDR2 FQNEAQ (reference sequence). With 1 base removed from V and 0 bases from J, the gap between germline ends came to 22 bases. The CDR3 loop is CASSLVGNPGIKSSYEQYF. CDR3 sequence (DNA): TGTGCCAGCAGCTTAGTAGGCAACCCAGGGATCAAGAGCTCCTACGAGCAGTACTTC.

This chain connects TRBV10-3 to TRBJ2-1; 9 positions agree with TRBD2. CDR1 ENHRY and CDR2 SYGVKD come from the germline V gene. There are 15 residues in the CDR3. J gave up 6 bases and V 6 bases, and 9 bases lay outside the gene matches. The CDR3 protein is CAIRTTSGPSNEQFF. The CDR3 nucleotides are TGTGCCATCAGGACGACTAGCGGCCCAAGCAATGAGCAGTTCTTC.

This clone turned up a few times. Within the sample, other DNA sequences also encode this same CDR3. The V gene is TRBV6-4, the J gene TRBJ2-1, with 7 bases fitting TRBD1. The CDR3 runs to 14 residues. Trimming at V came to 3 bases and at J to 6 bases, leaving 5 bases not matched to a gene. CDR1 is MRHNA and CDR2 is SNTAGT in the germline V gene. Here the CDR3 reads CASSETGELNEQFF. For the CDR3, the DNA is TGTGCCAGCAGTGAAACAGGGGAGCTCAATGAGCAGTTCTTC.

The J gene is TRBJ2-7, the V gene TRBV28; the D gene is possibly TRBD2 (5 bases). Germline V gene sequence: CDR1 MDHEN, CDR2 SYDVKM. This CDR3 has 14 residues. Trimming stripped 7 bases from V and 2 bases from J, with 15 bases between. The CDR3 region is CASIKTGGAYEQYF. Here the CDR3 DNA reads TGTGCCAGCATAAAGACTGGAGGTGCCTACGAGCAGTACTTC.

This chain links TRBV7-6 with TRBJ1-3, with D possibly TRBD1 on 5 matching bases. V lost 5 bases and J lost 3, with 14 bases in between. The CDR3 runs 15 residues. Per germline, CDR1 SGHVS and CDR2 FNYEAQ. As DNA, the CDR3 is TGTGCCAGCAGCCCTGGGGGGGTCTATGGAAACACCATATATTTT. Translating gives CASSPGGVYGNTIYF.

The chain is built from TRBV5-1 and TRBJ2-7; D may correspond to TRBD1 or TRBD2 (5 bases each). The CDR3 contains 15 residues. Trimming shortened V by 4 bases and J by 1 base, and 15 bases separated the two germline ends. The germline V gene encodes CDR1 SGHRS and CDR2 YFSETQ. CDR3 sequence (DNA): TGCGCCAGCAGCAGGGACGGTCCTGGGTCCTACGAGCAGTACTTC. Translation: CASSRDGPGSYEQYF.

This chain joins TRBV28 and TRBJ2-7; no clear D. Per germline, CDR1 MDHEN and CDR2 SYDVKM. The CDR3 is made up of 14 amino acids. V lost 6 bases and J lost 3, with 15 bases in between. CDR3 DNA: TGTGCCAGCAGCCAGCAGGAGAAATACTACGAGCAGTACTTC. It is translated as CASSQQEKYYEQYF.

The V and J genes are TRBV30 and TRBJ1-2, with unresolved D. The V end was cut by 0 bases, the J end by 7 bases, with 12 bases between. The CDR3 is made up of 13 amino acids. CDR1 and CDR2 from the germline V gene are GTSNPN and SVGIG (reference sequence). CDR3 DNA: TGTGCCTGGAGTGTGCAGCCCCAGGTTGGCTACACCTTC. Amino acids: CAWSVQPQVGYTF.

V is TRBV5-1 and J is TRBJ2-5; D tentatively reads TRBD1 or TRBD2 (5 bases each). Trimming removed 1 base from V and 2 bases from J, with 9 bases in between. Germline V lookup: CDR1 SGHRS, CDR2 YFSETQ. The CDR3 spans 14 residues. The chain's CDR3 is CASSLLGPQETQYF. CDR3 sequence (DNA): TGCGCCAGCAGCTTGTTGGGACCACAAGAGACCCAGTACTTC.

The chain joins TRBV7-2 to TRBJ1-6; perhaps TRBD1 as D (5 bases). This CDR3 spans 16 amino acids. Per germline, CDR1 SGHTA and CDR2 FQGNSA. V shed 5 bases and J shed 7 bases, with 18 bases lying between them. The CDR3 DNA sequence: TGTGCCAGCAGCCTCCATGTTGGGGCAGGCAATTCACCCCTCCACTTT. Its protein product is CASSLHVGAGNSPLHF.

V gene TRBV21-1 combines with J gene TRBJ1-4; the table's D gene call, TRBD1, was not cross checked with the DNA. TRBV21-1 is designated a pseudogene. The CDR3 is made up of 14 amino acids. CDR3 in DNA: TGTGCCAGCTTCCCCGGGACAGATAATGAAAAACTGTTTTTT. Its protein is CASFPGTDNEKLFF.

The chain couples TRBV29-1 to TRBJ1-1, with TRBD1 matching 10 bases. V was clipped by 4 bases and J by 5 bases; unmatched bases: 4. Germline CDR1 SQVTM, CDR2 ANQGSEA. The CDR3 length is 13 residues. CDR3 bases: TGCAGCGTTGGACAGGGGGCGCTAACTGAAGCTTTCTTT. Translating it yields CSVGQGALTEAFF.

V is TRBV27 and J is TRBJ2-1; 13 nucleotides align to TRBD2. Germline V lookup: CDR1 MNHEY, CDR2 SMNVEV (reference sequence). V lost 6 bases to trimming and J lost 5 bases; unmatched junction nucleotides: 4. The length of the CDR3 is 15 residues. CDR3 nucleotides: TGTGCCAGCAGACTCGGACTAGCGGGGGACAATGAGCAGTTCTTC. Encoded protein: CASRLGLAGDNEQFF.

The CDR3 reads CASSHNLGGQEETQYF. Here the CDR3 DNA reads TGTGCCAGCAGCCATAATTTAGGGGGACAAGAAGAGACCCAGTACTTC. V usage is TRBV7-9 and J usage is TRBJ2-5; D may be TRBD1 (6 bases). Trimming removed 5 bases from V and 3 bases from J, with 19 bases in between. Germline V gives CDR1 SEHNR, CDR2 FQNEAQ (reference sequence). The CDR3 extends over 16 amino acids.

As for this clone: One base separates it from a far larger clone, so it is likely a read error. V and J are TRBV5-1 and TRBJ2-6; D assignment may be TRBD1 or TRBD2 (6 bases each). The length of the CDR3 is 16 residues. CDR1 is SGHRS, CDR2 YFSETQ, per germline. This CDR3 is CASSPRGDSGTNVLTF. The CDR3, as DNA: TGCGCCAGCAGCCCAAGGGGGGACTCTGGGACCAACGTCCTGACTTTC. Full variable domain (missing parts from reference TRBV5-1 and TRBJ2-6): KAGVTQTPRYLIKTRGQQVTLSCSPISGHRSVSWYQQTPGQGLQFLFEYFSETQRNKGNFPGRFSGRQFSNSRSEMNVSTLELGDSALYLCASSPRGDSGTNVLTFGAGSRLTVL.

The chain links TRBV6-1 to TRBJ2-7; the match to TRBD1 covers 9 bases. The CDR3 runs to 14 residues. Losses at the gene ends were 9 bases for V and 5 bases for J; bases not matched to a gene: 11. The V gene's germline CDR1 is MNHNS and CDR2 SASEGT. CDR3 sequence: CASTRNRGPNEQYF. The CDR3 region has the DNA TGTGCCAGTACCAGGAACAGGGGGCCTAACGAGCAGTACTTC.

The chain links TRBV7-9 to TRBJ2-1; 8 bases fit TRBD1. The CDR3 totals 16 residues. Germline CDR1 is SEHNR and CDR2 is FQNEAQ (reference sequence). J gave up 3 bases and V 6 bases, and 10 bases lay outside the gene matches. DNA of the CDR3: TGTGCCAGCAGTTTTCCCGCAGGGGGCGGCTACAATGAGCAGTTCTTC. Protein sequence: CASSFPAGGGYNEQFF.

With regard to this clone: A much more abundant neighbour one base away suggests this may be a read error. Other DNA sequences within the sample encode an identical CDR3. V usage is TRBV6-6 and J usage is TRBJ2-1, with no clear D. CDR3 length: 13 residues. Germline assignment: CDR1 MNHNY and CDR2 SVGAGI (reference sequence). The CDR3 spells CASSFGPQNEQFF. CDR3 nucleotides: TGTGCCAGTAGTTTCGGGCCGCAAAATGAGCAGTTCTTC.

This clone was seen many times. This chain uses TRBV4-1 with TRBJ2-3, with 8 positions matching TRBD2. From germline, CDR1 is MGHRA and CDR2 YSYEKL. V was pared by 4 bases and J by 0 bases, with 3 bases of the junction left unmatched. The CDR3 runs to 15 residues. The CDR3 nucleotides read TGCGCCAGCAGCCGCCCTAGCGGGAGCACAGATACGCAGTATTTT. Amino acid sequence: CASSRPSGSTDTQYF.

This clone was observed a handful of times. The J gene is TRBJ2-3, the V gene TRBV18; D not certain. Trimming left V 0 bases short and J 2 bases short, with 3 bases between. Germline V gene sequence: CDR1 KGHSH, CDR2 LQKENI. CDR3 length equals 13 residues. The CDR3 here is CASSPPFTDTQYF. DNA for the CDR3: TGTGCCAGCTCACCACCTTTCACAGATACGCAGTATTTT.